Each of the 17 T cell receptor beta chains below was sequenced from the same sample in a study of blood T cell repertoires in COVID-19. Produced via immunoSEQ multiplex PCR; TCRdb's table is partial and in-frame only. Of 200,000 to 250,000 clones listed, around 82% are singletons. Source material: peripheral blood. These receptors originate from a woman aged 80 or over with active or convalescent COVID-19.

The genes are TRBV15 and TRBJ2-5, with 8 bases aligning to TRBD1. The CDR3 contains 14 residues. Germline values: CDR1 LNHNV, CDR2 YYDKDF (reference sequence). The V gene end was trimmed by 1 base and the J gene end by 5 bases; junction bases not matched to a gene: 3. CDR3 nucleotides: TGTGCCACCAGCAGAGCAGGGGGCGATGAGACCCAGTACTTC. This translates into CATSRAGGDETQYF.

The J gene is TRBJ2-3, the V gene TRBV7-2, with D perhaps TRBD1 (6 bases). From germline, CDR1 is SGHTA and CDR2 FQGNSA. V was pared by 5 bases and J by 2 bases, with 14 bases between. This CDR3 contains 15 residues. This CDR3 reads CASSLNRETTDTQYF. The CDR3 DNA sequence: TGTGCCAGCAGCCTAAACAGGGAAACCACAGATACGCAGTATTTT.

The chain is built from TRBV7-8 and TRBJ2-6, with D possibly TRBD2 on 6 matching bases. The CDR3 sequence is 17 residues long. Deletions cut 1 base from V and 0 bases from J, with 10 bases between. Germline assignment: CDR1 SGHVS and CDR2 FQNEAQ. The CDR3 coding sequence is TGTGCCAGCAGCTTAGTGCGGGGCGGCTCTGGGGCCAACGTCCTGACTTTC. This codes for CASSLVRGGSGANVLTF.

The genes are TRBV5-1 and TRBJ2-3; 8 nucleotides line up with TRBD1. Germline-derived CDR1 and CDR2 are SGHRS and YFSETQ. The CDR3 sequence is 15 residues long. Losses at the gene ends were 0 bases for V and 1 base for J; bases not matched to a gene: 1. DNA of the CDR3: TGCGCCAGCAGCTTGGCACAGGGGGGCACAGATACGCAGTATTTT. Encoded protein: CASSLAQGGTDTQYF.

The V and J genes are TRBV10-2 and TRBJ2-5, with 12 bases lining up with TRBD2. After removal of 2 bases from V and 6 bases from J, the junction contained 13 bases not matched to a gene. Germline V CDR1 and CDR2: WSHSY, SAAADI. This CDR3 has 18 residues. Here the CDR3 DNA reads TGCGCCAGCAGTGAGAGACCCCGGGGGCTAGCGGGGGGGAAGACCCAGTACTTC. It yields the protein CASSERPRGLAGGKTQYF.

The chain recombines TRBV3-1 (or the pseudogene TRBV3-2) with TRBJ2-1; TRBD2 matches at 11 bases. V dropped 4 bases and J dropped 7; count of bases not matched to a gene: 15. Germline V gives CDR1 LGHDT, CDR2 YNNKEL (reference sequence). The CDR3 extends over 18 amino acids. The CDR3 region is CASSPYVSSGGPLNEQFF. The CDR3 bases are TGTGCCAGCAGCCCCTATGTGTCTAGCGGGGGGCCCTTAAATGAGCAGTTCTTC.

The table lists this clone with a few counts. The chain joins TRBV5-1 to TRBJ1-1; no reliable D call. This CDR3 has 14 amino acids. The ends were cut back, 3 bases at V and 0 bases at J, with 9 bases in the middle. The germline V gene has CDR1 SGHRS and CDR2 YFSETQ. CDR3 nucleotide sequence: TGCGCCAGCAGCTCACTCGACATGAACACTGAAGCTTTCTTT. Translation gives CASSSLDMNTEAFF. Looking up the rest from reference TRBV5-1 and TRBJ1-1 gives the full variable domain: KAGVTQTPRYLIKTRGQQVTLSCSPISGHRSVSWYQQTPGQGLQFLFEYFSETQRNKGNFPGRFSGRQFSNSRSEMNVSTLELGDSALYLCASSSLDMNTEAFFGQGTRLTVV.

This chain links TRBV11-2 with TRBJ1-5; no clear D gene. There are 13 residues in the CDR3. The V end was cut by 1 base, the J end by 4 bases, with 5 bases between. The germline CDR1 and CDR2 sequences are SGHAT and FQNNGV. DNA for the CDR3: TGTGCCAGCAGCTTAGTAGATAATCAGCCCCAGCATTTT. Residues: CASSLVDNQPQHF. Variable domain in full (rest from reference TRBV11-2 and TRBJ1-5): EAGVAQSPRYKIIEKRQSVAFWCNPISGHATLYWYQQILGQGPKLLIQFQNNGVVDDSQLPKDRFSAERLKGVDSTLKIQPAKLEDSAVYLCASSLVDNQPQHFGDGTRLSIL.

This chain joins TRBV27 and TRBJ2-3; no clear D gene. The germline CDR1 and CDR2 sequences are MNHEY and SMNVEV (reference sequence). This CDR3 is 13 amino acids long. V was cut by 4 bases and J by 2 bases, with 7 bases left in between. CDR3 DNA: TGTGCCAGCAGTTACCGGTTCACAGATACGCAGTATTTT. This gives the protein CASSYRFTDTQYF.

The V gene is TRBV24-1, the J gene TRBJ2-2; TRBD2 might be the D (6 bases). The CDR3 covers 13 residues. V was trimmed by 9 bases and J by 0 bases, leaving 7 bases between them. Germline V lookup: CDR1 KGHDR, CDR2 SFDVKD. The CDR3 bases are TGTGCCACCGGGACTTCGAACACCGGGGAGCTGTTTTTT. It is translated as CATGTSNTGELFF.

The chain links TRBV3-1 (or the pseudogene TRBV3-2) to TRBJ2-7, with 8 bases fitting TRBD2. Germline V gives CDR1 LGHDT, CDR2 YNNKEL (reference sequence). The CDR3 is 16 residues long. With V trimmed by 2 bases and J by 6 bases, 12 bases remained unmatched. The CDR3 reads CASSQRSGRTTSEQYF. CDR3 sequence (DNA): TGTGCCAGCAGCCAAAGGAGCGGGAGAACCACGAGCGAGCAGTACTTC.

V is TRBV3-1 (or the pseudogene TRBV3-2) and J is TRBJ2-7, with D uncertain. The CDR3 loop spans 14 amino acids. Germline CDR1 is LGHDT and CDR2 is YNNKEL (reference sequence). V was clipped by 2 bases and J by 0 bases, with 8 bases between them. In nucleotides, the CDR3 is TGTGCCAGCAGCCAATTTTACAGCTCCTACGAGCAGTACTTC. Amino acids: CASSQFYSSYEQYF.

This chain links TRBV28 with TRBJ2-3; TRBD2 matches 11 bases. With V trimmed by 5 bases and J by 4 bases, 11 bases remained unmatched. The CDR3 has 17 amino acids. In germline, CDR1 is MDHEN, CDR2 SYDVKM. CDR3 protein: CASSGYSGRGGSDTQYF. The CDR3 nucleotides are TGTGCCAGCAGTGGCTATAGCGGGAGGGGGGGTTCAGATACGCAGTATTTT.

The V and J genes are TRBV10-1 and TRBJ1-6; D is possibly TRBD1 (5 bases). CDR3 size: 13 residues. Germline CDR1 WNHNN, CDR2 SYGVQD (reference sequence). V lost 7 bases and J 7 bases, leaving 11 bases between the germline ends. DNA of the CDR3: TGCGCCAGCACGGCAGGGAAAAATTCACCCCTCCACTTT. Translation gives CASTAGKNSPLHF.

The chain couples TRBV5-6 to TRBJ2-2; TRBD2 might be the D (7 bases). Germline loops: CDR1 SGHDT, CDR2 YYEEEE. This CDR3 comprises 15 residues. Deletions cut 4 bases from V and 5 bases from J, with 15 bases between. The CDR3 region has the DNA TGTGCCAGCAGCCGGGCGGGGGCGTGGACCGGGGAGCTGTTTTTT. This sequence encodes CASSRAGAWTGELFF.

CDR3 nucleotide sequence: TGTGCCAGCAGTCCTCCCACAGATACGCAGTATTTT. It translates to CASSPPTDTQYF. The gene calls are TRBV12-3 or TRBV12-4 and TRBJ2-3; D ambiguous. The CDR3 covers 12 residues. Trimming stripped 5 bases from V and 2 bases from J, with 5 bases between.

The chain combines TRBV18 with TRBJ2-5; 9 bases are shared with TRBD1. Germline V gene lookup returns CDR1 KGHSH and CDR2 LQKENI. The V gene end was trimmed by 3 bases and the J gene end by 5 bases; junction bases not matched to a gene: 16. The CDR3 is 18 amino acids. CDR3 amino acids: CASSPSILGTGLGETQYF. Here the CDR3 DNA reads TGTGCCAGCTCACCGTCAATCCTTGGGACAGGGTTAGGGGAGACCCAGTACTTC.